This entry features one TCR beta chain sequence. Its specificity is unknown. The primer mix had 60 Vbeta and 13 Jbeta primers. Measured with immunoSEQ multiplex PCR; TCRdb has only the in-frame clones, and not every one. The sample lists over 90,000 clones, 79% occurring once. This sample stems from a study of cytomegalovirus exposure and HLA in healthy donors. General study findings and limits: The study listed under 200 cytomegalovirus-associated TCR beta chains. Immune exposure information available was restricted to CMV serostatus.

V gave up 2 bases and J gave up 1 base; unmatched junction bases: 14. CDR3 size: 19 residues. Germline V gives CDR1 SGHRS, CDR2 YFSETQ. This sequence joins TRBV5-1 and TRBJ2-7; 11 bases match TRBD2. Sequencing was done on a sample of PBMCs. This receptor was taken from a man aged 45-65 years in good health and CMV-seropositive. The CDR3 loop is CASSFKADRTSGWSYEQYF. CDR3 in DNA: TGCGCCAGCAGCTTTAAAGCAGACAGGACTAGCGGGTGGTCCTACGAGCAGTACTTC.